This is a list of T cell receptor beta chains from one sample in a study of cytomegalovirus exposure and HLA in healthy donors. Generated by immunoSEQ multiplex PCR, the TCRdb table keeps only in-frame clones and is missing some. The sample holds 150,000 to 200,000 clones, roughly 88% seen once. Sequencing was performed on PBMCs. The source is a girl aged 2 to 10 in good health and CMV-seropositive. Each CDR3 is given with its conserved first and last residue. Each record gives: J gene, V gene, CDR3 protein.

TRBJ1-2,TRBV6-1,CATERANRENGYTF
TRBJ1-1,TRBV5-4,CASSLRQGITEAFF
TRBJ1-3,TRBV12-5,CASGLFPLSHSIPSGNTIYF
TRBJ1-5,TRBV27,CASRMVGGNQPQHF
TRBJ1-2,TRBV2,CASSEDRVGGYTF
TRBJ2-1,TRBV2,CATTGDRDYNEQFF
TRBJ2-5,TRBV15,CATSSSRQGGTQYF
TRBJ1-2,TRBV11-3,CASSFDATAYGYTF
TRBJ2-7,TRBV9,CASSVEGTAYEQYF
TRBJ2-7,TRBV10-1,CASSSGSYEQYF
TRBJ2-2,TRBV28,CASSLRGSWLGELFF
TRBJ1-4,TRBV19,CASSIDLYRTTNEKLFF
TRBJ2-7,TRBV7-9,CASSPAVLAGVGF
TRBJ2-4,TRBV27,CASSFGPPGSKNIQYF
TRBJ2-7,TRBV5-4,CASSLSPSGRDEQYF
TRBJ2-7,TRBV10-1,CANPPRSGSYEQYF
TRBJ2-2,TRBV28,CGAGSGELFF
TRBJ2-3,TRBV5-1,CASRSLGGRAEGRDTQYF
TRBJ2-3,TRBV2,CASSPEGSQYF
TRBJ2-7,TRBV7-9,CASSLALQSSYEQYF
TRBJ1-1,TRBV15,CATSRGGTGTTEAFF